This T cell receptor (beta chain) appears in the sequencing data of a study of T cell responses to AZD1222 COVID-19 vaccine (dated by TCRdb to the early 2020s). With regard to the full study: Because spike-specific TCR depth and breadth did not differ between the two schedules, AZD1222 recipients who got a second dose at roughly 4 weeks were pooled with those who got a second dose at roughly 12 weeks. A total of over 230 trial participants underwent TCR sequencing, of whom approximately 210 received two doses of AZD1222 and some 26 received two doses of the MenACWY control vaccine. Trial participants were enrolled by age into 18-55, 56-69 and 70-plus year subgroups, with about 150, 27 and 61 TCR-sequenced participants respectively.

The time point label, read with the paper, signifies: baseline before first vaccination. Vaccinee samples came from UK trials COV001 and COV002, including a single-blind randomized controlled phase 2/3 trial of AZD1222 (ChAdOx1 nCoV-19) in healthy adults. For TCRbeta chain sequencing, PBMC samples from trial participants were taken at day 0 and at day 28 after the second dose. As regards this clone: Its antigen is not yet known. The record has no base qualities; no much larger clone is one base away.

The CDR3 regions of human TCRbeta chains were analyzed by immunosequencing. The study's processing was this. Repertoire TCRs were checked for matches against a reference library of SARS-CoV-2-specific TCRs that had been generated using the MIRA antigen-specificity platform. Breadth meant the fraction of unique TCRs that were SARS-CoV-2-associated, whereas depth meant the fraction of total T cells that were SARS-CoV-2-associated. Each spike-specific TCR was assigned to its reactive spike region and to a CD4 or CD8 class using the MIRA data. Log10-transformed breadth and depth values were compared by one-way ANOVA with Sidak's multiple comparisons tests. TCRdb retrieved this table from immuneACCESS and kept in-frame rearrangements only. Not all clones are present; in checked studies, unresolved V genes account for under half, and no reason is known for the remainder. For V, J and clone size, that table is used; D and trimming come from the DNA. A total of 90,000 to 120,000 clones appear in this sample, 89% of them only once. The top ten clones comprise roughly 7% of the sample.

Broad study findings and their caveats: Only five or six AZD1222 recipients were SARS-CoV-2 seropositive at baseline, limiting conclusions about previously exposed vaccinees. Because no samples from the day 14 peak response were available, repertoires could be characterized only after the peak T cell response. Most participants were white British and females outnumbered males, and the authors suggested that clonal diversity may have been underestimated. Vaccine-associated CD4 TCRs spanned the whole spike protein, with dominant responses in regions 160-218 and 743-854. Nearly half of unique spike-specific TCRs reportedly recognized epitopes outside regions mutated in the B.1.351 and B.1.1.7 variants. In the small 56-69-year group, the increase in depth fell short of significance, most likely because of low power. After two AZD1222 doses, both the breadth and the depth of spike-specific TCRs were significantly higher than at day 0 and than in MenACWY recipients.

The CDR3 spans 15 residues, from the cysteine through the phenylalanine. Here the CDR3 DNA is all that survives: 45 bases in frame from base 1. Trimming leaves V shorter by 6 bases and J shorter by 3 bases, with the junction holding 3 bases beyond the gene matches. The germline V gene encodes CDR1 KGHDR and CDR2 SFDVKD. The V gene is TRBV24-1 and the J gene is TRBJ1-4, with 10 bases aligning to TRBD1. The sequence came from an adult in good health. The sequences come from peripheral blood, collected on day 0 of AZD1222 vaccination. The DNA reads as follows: TGTGCCACCAGTCGAGGACAGGGGGCTAATGAAAAACTGTTTTTT. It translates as CATSRGQGANEKLFF.